The clone carrying this T cell receptor beta chain showed up many times. TCRdb itself ran the 5' RACE reads through MiXCR, one entry per CDR3 protein. This table holds some 82,000 distinct CDR3 sequences, roughly 6% found once. This sample is drawn from a study of early T cells in non-severe SARS-CoV-2 infection. CDR3 length: 15 residues. From germline, CDR1 is DFQATT and CDR2 SNEGSKA (reference sequence). With V trimmed by 2 bases and J by 4 bases, 10 bases remained unmatched. The sequencing input was whole blood. V and J are TRBV20-1 and TRBJ2-7; 8 positions agree with TRBD1. The receptor comes from an adult who was a healthcare worker with PCR-confirmed SARS-CoV-2 infection or an uninfected control (not recorded which). In DNA, the CDR3 is TGCAGTGCTAGATCGGCAGGGGGCGATTTTTACGAGCAGTACTTC. Its protein product is CSARSAGGDFYEQYF.